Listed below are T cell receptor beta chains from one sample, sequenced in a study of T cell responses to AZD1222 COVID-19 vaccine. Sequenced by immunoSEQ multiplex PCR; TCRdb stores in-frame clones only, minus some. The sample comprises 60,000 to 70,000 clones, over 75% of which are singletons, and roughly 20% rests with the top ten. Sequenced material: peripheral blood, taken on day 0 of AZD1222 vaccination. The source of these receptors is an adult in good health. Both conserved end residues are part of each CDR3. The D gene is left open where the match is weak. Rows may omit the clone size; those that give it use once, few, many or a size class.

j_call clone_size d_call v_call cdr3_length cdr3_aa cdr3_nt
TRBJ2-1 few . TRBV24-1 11 CATSDLLWQFF TGTGCCACCAGTGACCTACTATGGCAGTTCTTC
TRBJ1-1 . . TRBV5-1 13 CASSLDWGTEAFF TGCGCCAGCAGCTTGGATTGGGGGACTGAAGCTTTCTTT
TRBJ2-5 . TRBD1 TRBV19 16 CASTESGTGGRETQYF TGTGCCAGTACCGAATCCGGGACAGGGGGCAGGGAGACCCAGTACTTC
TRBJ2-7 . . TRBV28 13 CASSRMLSYEQYF TGTGCCAGCAGCCGCATGCTGTCGTACGAGCAGTACTTC
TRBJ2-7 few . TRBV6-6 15 CASSLGQLSSYEQYF TGTGCCAGCAGTTTAGGACAGCTTAGCTCCTACGAGCAGTACTTC
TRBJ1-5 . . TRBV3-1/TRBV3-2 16 CASSERSGRHNQPQHF TGTGCCAGCAGCGAAAGATCAGGGAGACACAATCAGCCCCAGCATTTT
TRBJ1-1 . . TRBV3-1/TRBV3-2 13 CASSQRQFEGAFF TGTGCCAGCAGCCAAAGGCAGTTCGAGGGAGCTTTCTTT
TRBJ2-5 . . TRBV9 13 CASSVGQQETQYF TGTGCCAGCAGCGTCGGACAGCAAGAGACCCAGTACTTC
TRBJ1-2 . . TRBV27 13 CASSFGFNYGYTF TGTGCCAGCAGTTTCGGGTTTAACTATGGCTACACCTTC
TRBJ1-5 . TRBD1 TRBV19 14 CASSGGTGNQPQHF TGTGCCAGTAGTGGGGGGACAGGGAATCAGCCCCAGCATTTT
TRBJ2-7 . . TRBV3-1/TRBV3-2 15 CASSNDGSYSYEQYF TGTGCCAGCAGCAACGACGGGAGCTACTCCTACGAGCAGTACTTC
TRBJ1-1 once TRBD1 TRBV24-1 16 CATSAFPGQTFFEAFF TGTGCCACCAGTGCCTTTCCGGGACAGACTTTTTTTGAAGCTTTCTTT
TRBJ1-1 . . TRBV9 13 CASSTNTGTEAFF TGTGCCAGCAGCACAAACACCGGCACTGAAGCTTTCTTT